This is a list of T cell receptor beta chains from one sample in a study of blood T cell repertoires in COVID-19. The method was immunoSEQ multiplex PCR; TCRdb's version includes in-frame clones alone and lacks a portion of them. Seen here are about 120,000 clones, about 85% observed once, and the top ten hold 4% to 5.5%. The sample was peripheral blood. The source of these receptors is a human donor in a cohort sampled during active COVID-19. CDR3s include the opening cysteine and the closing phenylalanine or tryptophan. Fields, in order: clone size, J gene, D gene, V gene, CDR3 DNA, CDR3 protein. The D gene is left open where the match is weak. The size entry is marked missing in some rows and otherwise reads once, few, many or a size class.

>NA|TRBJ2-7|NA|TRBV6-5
TGTGCCAGCAGAACATCTACAGGCTCCTACGAGCAGTACTTC
CASRTSTGSYEQYF
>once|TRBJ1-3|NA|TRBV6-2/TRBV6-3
TGTGCCAGCAGTTATAAAATCTCTGGAAACACCATATATTTT
CASSYKISGNTIYF
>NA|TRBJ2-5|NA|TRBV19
TGTGCCAGTAGTGGCTACCAAGAGACCCAGTACTTC
CASSGYQETQYF
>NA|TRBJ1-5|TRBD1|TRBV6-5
TGTGCCAGCAGGCCTCCGGGACAGGGCAATCAGCCCCAGCATTTT
CASRPPGQGNQPQHF
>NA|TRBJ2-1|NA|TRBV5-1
TGCGCCAGCAGCTCGACTGGTCTCTCCTACAATGAGCAGTTCTTC
CASSSTGLSYNEQFF
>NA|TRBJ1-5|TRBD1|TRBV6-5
TGTGCCAGCACAGAAACAGGGGTTAGCAATCAGCCCCAGCATTTT
CASTETGVSNQPQHF
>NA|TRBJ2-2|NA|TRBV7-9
TGTGCCAGCAGACCGGGACAAGTGAACACCGGGGAGCTGTTTTTT
CASRPGQVNTGELFF
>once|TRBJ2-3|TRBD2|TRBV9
TGTGCCAGCAGCGCGGGACTAGCTGCCTTAGATACGCAGTATTTT
CASSAGLAALDTQYF
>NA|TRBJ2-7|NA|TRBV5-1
TGCGCCAGCAGCTTGTCAGGGGGGAGAGGTCGGTTCGAGCAGTACTTC
CASSLSGGRGRFEQYF
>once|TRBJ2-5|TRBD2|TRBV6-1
TGTGCCAGCAGTGAATACGGGGGGGGAGAGACCCAGTACTTC
CASSEYGGGETQYF
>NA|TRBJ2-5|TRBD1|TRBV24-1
TGTGCCACCAGTGAGCTGACAGGGGGCGGCGAGACCCAGTACTTC
CATSELTGGGETQYF
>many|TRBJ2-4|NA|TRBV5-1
TGCGCCAGCAGCTTAGGTGGTGGAGCTCTAGCCAAAAACATTCAGTACTTC
CASSLGGGALAKNIQYF
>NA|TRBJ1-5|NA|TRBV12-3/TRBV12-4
TGTGCCAGCAGTTTAGGTCAGTTCCAGCATTTT
CASSLGQFQHF
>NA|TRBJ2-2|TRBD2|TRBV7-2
TGTGCCAGCAGCTTCAAGGGACTAGCGGGGGCGAGTACCGGGGAGCTGTTTTTT
CASSFKGLAGASTGELFF
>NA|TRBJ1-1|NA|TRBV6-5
TGTGCCAGCAGACGGACAGCTTTCGACACTGAAGCTTTCTTT
CASRRTAFDTEAFF
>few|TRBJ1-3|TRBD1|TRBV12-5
TGTGCTAGTGGTTCATCGGGACAGGCCCGAAACACCATATATTTT
CASGSSGQARNTIYF
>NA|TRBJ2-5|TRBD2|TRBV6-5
TGTGCCAGCAGTTGGGACTATCAAGAGACCCAGTACTTC
CASSWDYQETQYF
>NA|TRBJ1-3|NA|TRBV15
TGTGCCACCAGCAGAGATGCGGTATTAGGAAACACCATATATTTT
CATSRDAVLGNTIYF
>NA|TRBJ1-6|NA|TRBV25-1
TGTGCCAGCAGTGATTTGGCGGGGTCAACACCCCTCCACTTT
CASSDLAGSTPLHF
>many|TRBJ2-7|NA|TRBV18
TGTGCCAGCTCACCAAGTATTTTCGAGGACAGACCGTACGAGCAGTACTTC
CASSPSIFEDRPYEQYF
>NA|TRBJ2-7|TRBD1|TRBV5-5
TGTGCCAGCAGCTGGGGACAGGGGGCGCAGGGCGAGCAGTACTTC
CASSWGQGAQGEQYF
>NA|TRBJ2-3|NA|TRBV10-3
TGTGCCATCAGTGAATCAGGCTCTTTTTGGCCAGGCGATAGCACAGATACGCAGTATTTT
CAISESGSFWPGDSTDTQYF
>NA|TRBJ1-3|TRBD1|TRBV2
TGTGCCAGCAGTGAAGGGACAGGGGGTTCCTCTGGAAACACCATATATTTT
CASSEGTGGSSGNTIYF
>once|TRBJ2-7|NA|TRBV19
TGTGCCAGTAGTGTCAGTGACTTGACCGCGCGCGAGCAGTACTTC
CASSVSDLTAREQYF
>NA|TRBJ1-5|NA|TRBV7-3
TGTGCCAGCAGCCTGAACAGGGACCAGCCCCAGCATTTT
CASSLNRDQPQHF